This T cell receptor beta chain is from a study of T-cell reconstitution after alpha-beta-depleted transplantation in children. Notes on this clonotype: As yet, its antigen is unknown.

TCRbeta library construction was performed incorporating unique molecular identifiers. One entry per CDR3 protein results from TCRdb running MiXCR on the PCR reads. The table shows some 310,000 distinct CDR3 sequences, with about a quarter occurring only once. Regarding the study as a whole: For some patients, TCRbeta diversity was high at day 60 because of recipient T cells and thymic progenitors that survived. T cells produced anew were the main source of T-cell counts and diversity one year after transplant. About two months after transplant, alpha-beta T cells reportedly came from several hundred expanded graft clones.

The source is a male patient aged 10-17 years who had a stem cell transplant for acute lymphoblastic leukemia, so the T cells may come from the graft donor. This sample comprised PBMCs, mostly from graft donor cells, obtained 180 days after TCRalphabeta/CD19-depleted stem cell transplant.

The CDR3 reads CASSLSGQGNYGYTF. CDR3 sequence (DNA): TGTGCCAGCAGTTTATCAGGCCAGGGGAACTATGGCTACACCTTC. V is TRBV12-3 or TRBV12-4 and J is TRBJ1-2; D perhaps matches TRBD1 (6 bases). The CDR3 sequence is 15 residues long. V gave up 2 bases and J gave up 2 bases, with 12 bases separating them.